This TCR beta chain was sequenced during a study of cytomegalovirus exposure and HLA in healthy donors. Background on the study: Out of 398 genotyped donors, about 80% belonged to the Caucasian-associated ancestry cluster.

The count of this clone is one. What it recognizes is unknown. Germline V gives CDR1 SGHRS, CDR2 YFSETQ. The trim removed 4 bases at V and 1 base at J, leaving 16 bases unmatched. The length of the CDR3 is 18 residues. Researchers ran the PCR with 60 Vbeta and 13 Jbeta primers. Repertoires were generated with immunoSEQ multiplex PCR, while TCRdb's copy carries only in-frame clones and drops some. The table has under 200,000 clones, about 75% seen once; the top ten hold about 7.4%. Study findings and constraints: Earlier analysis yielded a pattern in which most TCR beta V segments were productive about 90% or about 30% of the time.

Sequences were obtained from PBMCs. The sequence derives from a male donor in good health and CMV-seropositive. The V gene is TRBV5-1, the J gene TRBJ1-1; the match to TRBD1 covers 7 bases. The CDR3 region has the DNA TGCGCCAGCAGCCTCTCGGGACAGTACACGCTTCAGAACACTGAAGCTTTCTTT. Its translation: CASSLSGQYTLQNTEAFF.